A selection of T cell receptor beta chains follows, all from one sample in a study of blood T cell repertoires in COVID-19. Sequenced by immunoSEQ multiplex PCR; TCRdb stores in-frame clones only, minus some. The sample records about 140,000 clones, about 80% being singletons. The specimen was PBMCs or T cells enriched from blood (not recorded which). Receptors were obtained from a woman in her forties or fifties who had recovered from COVID-19. The CDR3 runs from the conserved cysteine through the conserved F or W. The D gene is left open where the match is weak. Rows give clone size only sometimes, using once, few, many, or a class for an expanded clone.

CDR3 protein	CDR3 DNA	clone size	V gene	J gene	D gene
CASSGGGLQGTIYF	TGTGCCAGCAGCGGGGGGGGCCTACAAGGCACCATATATTTT	-	TRBV7-2	TRBJ1-3	-
CASSLVEDRGNTEAFF	TGTGCCAGCAGCTTAGTCGAGGACAGGGGGAACACTGAAGCTTTCTTT	-	TRBV11-3	TRBJ1-1	TRBD1
CASSFGGYYEQYF	TGTGCCAGCAGCTTCGGAGGATATTACGAGCAGTACTTC	-	TRBV5-6	TRBJ2-7	-
CASSEAMGALKQYF	TGTGCCAGCAGTGAAGCGATGGGGGCCCTAAAGCAGTACTTC	-	TRBV2	TRBJ2-7	-
CASTHSGRASNEQFF	TGTGCCAGCACCCATAGCGGGAGGGCCAGTAATGAGCAGTTCTTC	-	TRBV13	TRBJ2-1	TRBD2
CASSTLKLAGGVYEQYF	TGTGCCAGCAGTACCCTAAAGCTAGCGGGAGGGGTGTACGAGCAGTACTTC	-	TRBV28	TRBJ2-7	TRBD2
CASSIFGTGGNEQFF	TGTGCCAGTAGTATATTCGGGACAGGGGGCAATGAGCAGTTCTTC	-	TRBV19	TRBJ2-1	TRBD1
CASSPQGARGYTF	TGTGCCAGCAGCCCACAGGGGGCGCGTGGCTACACCTTC	-	TRBV5-4	TRBJ1-2	TRBD1
CSASVGHLYGYTF	TGCAGTGCTAGTGTCGGACACCTCTATGGCTACACCTTC	-	TRBV20-1	TRBJ1-2	-
CASSLGSLRGSTNEKLFF	TGTGCCAGCAGTTTGGGAAGCTTAAGGGGGTCAACTAATGAAAAACTGTTTTTT	-	TRBV28	TRBJ1-4	-
CASSLARAAQYF	TGTGCCAGCAGCTTGGCCAGGGCGGCCCAGTACTTC	-	TRBV5-8	TRBJ2-5	-
CASSPGTGDWDTQYF	TGTGCCAGCAGTCCCGGGACAGGGGATTGGGATACGCAGTATTTT	once	TRBV27	TRBJ2-3	TRBD1
CASSPEALYEQYF	TGTGCCAGCAGTCCCGAAGCGCTGTACGAGCAGTACTTC	few	TRBV6-6	TRBJ2-7	-
CASSLSRAGTYEQYF	TGTGCCAGCAGTTTATCGAGGGCGGGTACCTACGAGCAGTACTTC	-	TRBV27	TRBJ2-7	-
CAISGEKVGYEQYF	TGTGCCATCAGTGGGGAGAAAGTCGGATACGAGCAGTACTTC	once	TRBV10-3	TRBJ2-7	-
CAWSAGYHGYTF	TGTGCCTGGAGTGCCGGGTACCATGGCTACACCTTC	few	TRBV30	TRBJ1-2	-
CASSVDRDGYNSPLHF	TGTGCCAGCAGCGTGGACAGGGACGGCTATAATTCACCCCTCCACTTT	-	TRBV9	TRBJ1-6	TRBD1
CASRTSGRKTQYF	TGTGCCAGCAGGACTAGCGGGAGAAAGACCCAGTACTTC	-	TRBV21-1	TRBJ2-5	-
CASSQGPEDTEAFF	TGTGCCAGCAGCCAAGGTCCCGAGGACACTGAAGCTTTCTTT	-	TRBV6-4	TRBJ1-1	-
CASKAGGRNEQFF	TGTGCCAGTAAAGCGGGCGGCCGTAATGAGCAGTTCTTC	few	TRBV27	TRBJ2-1	-
CASSLAGTGSHEQYF	TGTGCCAGCAGCTTGGCCGGGACAGGGTCCCACGAGCAGTACTTC	few	TRBV7-9	TRBJ2-7	TRBD1
CASSLGASSYNEQFF	TGTGCCAGCAGTTTGGGGGCAAGCTCCTACAATGAGCAGTTCTTC	-	TRBV28	TRBJ2-1	-
CARFYGGNRSGQPQHF	TGTGCCAGGTTTTACGGGGGGAACAGGTCGGGTCAGCCCCAGCATTTT	once	TRBV5-3	TRBJ1-5	-
CASSRTGGQETQYF	TGTGCCAGCAGCCGGACAGGGGGCCAAGAGACCCAGTACTTC	-	TRBV7-6	TRBJ2-5	TRBD1
CASSLAGKSYNEQFF	TGTGCCAGCAGTTTAGCGGGAAAATCCTACAATGAGCAGTTCTTC	-	TRBV28	TRBJ2-1	-
CASSLDTMSSYEQYF	TGTGCCAGCAGCTTAGATACGATGAGCTCCTACGAGCAGTACTTC	-	TRBV11-2	TRBJ2-7	-
CASVLAGVDEQYF	TGTGCCAGCGTTCTAGCGGGAGTCGACGAGCAGTACTTC	-	TRBV13	TRBJ2-7	TRBD2
CASSPIQGDLNTEAFF	TGTGCCAGCTCACCGATCCAGGGGGACCTGAACACTGAAGCTTTCTTT	-	TRBV18	TRBJ1-1	TRBD1
CASSYWSGTSSEQYF	TGTGCCAGCAGTTACTGGAGCGGGACCAGCAGCGAGCAGTACTTC	-	TRBV6-5	TRBJ2-7	TRBD2
CASRNQGFTEAFF	TGTGCCAGCAGAAACCAGGGTTTCACTGAAGCTTTCTTT	few	TRBV3-1/TRBV3-2	TRBJ1-1	-
CSAELSREQYF	TGCAGTGCTGAACTCTCTAGGGAGCAGTACTTC	-	TRBV20-1	TRBJ2-7	-
CASSQDNYNEKLFF	TGCGCCAGCAGCCAAGATAACTATAATGAAAAACTGTTTTTT	-	TRBV4-1	TRBJ1-4	-
CASSGTPSSRSSGNTIYF	TGCGCCAGCAGTGGAACCCCATCCTCCCGGAGCTCTGGAAACACCATATATTTT	-	TRBV10-1	TRBJ1-3	-
CAISSGNQETQYF	TGTGCCATCTCGTCGGGGAACCAAGAGACCCAGTACTTC	few	TRBV2	TRBJ2-5	-
CASSLELAGGNEQFF	TGTGCCAGCAGCTTAGAACTAGCGGGTGGGAATGAGCAGTTCTTC	-	TRBV7-6	TRBJ2-1	TRBD2
CASSQEVRPNTGELFF	TGTGCCAGCAGCCAAGAAGTCAGGCCGAACACCGGGGAGCTGTTTTTT	-	TRBV3-1/TRBV3-2	TRBJ2-2	-
CASSRGGKKTEAFF	TGTGCCAGTAGTAGGGGGGGGAAGAAGACTGAAGCTTTCTTT	-	TRBV19	TRBJ1-1	-
CASGTGGPGNTIYF	TGTGCCAGCGGGACAGGGGGCCCAGGAAACACCATATATTTT	-	TRBV5-5	TRBJ1-3	TRBD1
CASYRGNTEAFF	TGTGCCAGCTACAGGGGGAACACTGAAGCTTTCTTT	-	TRBV28	TRBJ1-1	TRBD1
CSVEDRQGADNEQFF	TGCAGCGTTGAAGATCGCCAGGGGGCTGACAATGAGCAGTTCTTC	few	TRBV29-1	TRBJ2-1	TRBD1
CASSLEAGGHNYEQYF	TGTGCCAGCAGCTTAGAAGCGGGGGGGCATAACTACGAGCAGTACTTC	-	TRBV11-2	TRBJ2-7	TRBD2
CASSEYQTGKNTEAFF	TGTGCCAGCAGTGAATACCAGACAGGAAAGAACACTGAAGCTTTCTTT	-	TRBV6-1	TRBJ1-1	-
CASSSSGQGGSGANVLTF	TGTGCCAGTAGTAGCTCGGGACAGGGTGGCTCTGGGGCCAACGTCCTGACTTTC	-	TRBV19	TRBJ2-6	TRBD1
CASSWGTGDTYNEQFF	TGTGCCAGCAGCTGGGGGACAGGGGACACCTACAATGAGCAGTTCTTC	-	TRBV5-6	TRBJ2-1	TRBD1